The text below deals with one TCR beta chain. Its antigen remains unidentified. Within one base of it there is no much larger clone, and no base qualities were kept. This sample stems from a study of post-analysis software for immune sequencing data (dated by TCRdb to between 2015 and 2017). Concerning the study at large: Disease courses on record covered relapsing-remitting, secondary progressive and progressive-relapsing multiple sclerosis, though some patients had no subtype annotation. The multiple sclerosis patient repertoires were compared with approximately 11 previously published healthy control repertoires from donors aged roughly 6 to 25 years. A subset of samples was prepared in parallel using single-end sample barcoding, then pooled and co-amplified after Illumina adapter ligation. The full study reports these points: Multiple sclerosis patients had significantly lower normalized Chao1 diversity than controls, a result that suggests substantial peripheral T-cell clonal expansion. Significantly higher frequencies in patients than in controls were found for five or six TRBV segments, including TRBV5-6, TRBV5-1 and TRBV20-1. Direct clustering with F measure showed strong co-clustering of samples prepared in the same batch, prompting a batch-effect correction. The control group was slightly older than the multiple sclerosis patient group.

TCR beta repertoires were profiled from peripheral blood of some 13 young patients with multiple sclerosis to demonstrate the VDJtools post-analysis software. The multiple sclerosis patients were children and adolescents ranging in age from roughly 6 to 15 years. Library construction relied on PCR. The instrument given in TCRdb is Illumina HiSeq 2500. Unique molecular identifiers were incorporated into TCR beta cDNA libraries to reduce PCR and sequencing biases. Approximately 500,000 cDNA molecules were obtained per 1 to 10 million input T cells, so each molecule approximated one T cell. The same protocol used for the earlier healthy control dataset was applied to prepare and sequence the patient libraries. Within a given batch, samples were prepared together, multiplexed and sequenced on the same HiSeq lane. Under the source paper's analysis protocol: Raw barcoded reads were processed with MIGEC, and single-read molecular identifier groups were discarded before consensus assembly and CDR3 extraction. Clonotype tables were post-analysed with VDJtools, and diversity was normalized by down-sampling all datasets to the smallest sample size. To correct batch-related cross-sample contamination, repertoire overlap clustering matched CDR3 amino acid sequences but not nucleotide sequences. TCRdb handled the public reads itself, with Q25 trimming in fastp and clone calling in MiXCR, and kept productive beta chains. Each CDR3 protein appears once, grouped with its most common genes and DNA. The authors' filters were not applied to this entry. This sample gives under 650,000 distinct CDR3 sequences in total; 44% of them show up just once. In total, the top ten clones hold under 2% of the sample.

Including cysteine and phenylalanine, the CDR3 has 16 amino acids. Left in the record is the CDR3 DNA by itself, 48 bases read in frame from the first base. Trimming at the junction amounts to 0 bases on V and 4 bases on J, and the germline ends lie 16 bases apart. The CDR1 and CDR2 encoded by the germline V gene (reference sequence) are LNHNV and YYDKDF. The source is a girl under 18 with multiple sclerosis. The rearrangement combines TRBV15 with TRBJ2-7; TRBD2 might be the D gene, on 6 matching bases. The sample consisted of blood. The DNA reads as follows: TGTGCCACCAGCAGAGAGGCTTGGACGGGAGAGTACGAGCAGTACTTC. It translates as CATSREAWTGEYEQYF.